This TCR beta chain originates from a study of beta chain features in type 1 diabetes. Study as a whole: Age, gender and cell yields were alike across patients and healthy donors. Overall study findings and caveats: The study found moderately but significantly shorter TCRB CDR3s in all four CD4+ subsets of Type 1 diabetes patients.

The entirety of the isolated RNA underwent reverse transcription, so expressed TCRB transcripts were sequenced. Data came from immunoSEQ multiplex PCR; TCRdb stores just in-frame clones and leaves some out. The sample contains around 150,000 clones, 63% of which appear only once. Germline V gene lookup returns CDR1 KGHSH and CDR2 LQKENI. CDR3 length: 14 residues. J was trimmed by 6 bases and V by 2 bases; bases with no gene match: 5. The count of this clone is one. Its antigen is as yet unknown. This receptor was identified in a man in his thirties or forties with type 1 diabetes. Sequenced material: naive CD4+ T cells from blood. J is TRBJ2-7 and V is TRBV18; 9 positions match TRBD1. CDR3 nucleotide sequence: TGTGCCAGCTCACCAAGCACAGGGGGCCTCGAGCAGTACTTC. This sequence encodes CASSPSTGGLEQYF.